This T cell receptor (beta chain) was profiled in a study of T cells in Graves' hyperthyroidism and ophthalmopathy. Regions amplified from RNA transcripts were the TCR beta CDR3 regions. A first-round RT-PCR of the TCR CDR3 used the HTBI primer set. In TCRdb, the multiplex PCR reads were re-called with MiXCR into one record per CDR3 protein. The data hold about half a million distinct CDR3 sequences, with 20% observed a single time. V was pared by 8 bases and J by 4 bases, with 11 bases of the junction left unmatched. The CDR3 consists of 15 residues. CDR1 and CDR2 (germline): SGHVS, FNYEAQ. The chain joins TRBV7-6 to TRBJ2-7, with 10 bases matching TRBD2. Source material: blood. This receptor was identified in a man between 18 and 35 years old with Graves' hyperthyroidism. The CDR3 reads CASSPTAGGPYEQYF. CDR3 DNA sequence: TGTGCCAGCTCACCCACAGCGGGAGGGCCTTACGAGCAGTACTTC.